This TCR beta chain was captured in a study of blood T cell repertoires in COVID-19. Looking at the study overall: Specimens from acute and convalescent COVID-19 originated in the United States, Italy and Spain. The analysed material was cDNA or gDNA that came from T cells, B-cell-depleted T cells, or PBMCs.

Data came from immunoSEQ multiplex PCR; TCRdb stores just in-frame clones and leaves some out. The top ten clones hold about 14% of a sample with 150,000 to 200,000 clones, roughly 80% of them seen once. Deletions cut 4 bases from V and 2 bases from J, with 15 bases between. There are 16 residues in the CDR3. CDR1 is MDHEN, CDR2 SYDVKM, per germline. The chain carries TRBV28 and TRBJ1-5; TRBD1 is a possible D gene (5 bases). The source of this sequence is a woman of 80 years or more with acute or convalescent COVID-19. The material sequenced was peripheral blood. CDR3 nucleotide sequence: TGTGCCAGCAGTTCTCCTTCGGGGGGTGGCAATCAGCCCCAGCATTTT. Its translation is CASSSPSGGGNQPQHF.